The 5 T cell receptor beta chains listed next were all sequenced from one sample in a study of a mutant IDH1 vaccine in newly diagnosed glioma. Antigens for these TCRs are unknown. Measured with immunoSEQ multiplex PCR; TCRdb has only the in-frame clones, and not every one. The sample consists of tens of thousands of clones, around 94% of them appearing once. Time point defined: week 35, safety follow-up. Every vaccine dose comprised 300 ug of mutant IDH1 20-mer peptide plus topical imiquimod. This specimen consisted of PBMCs, obtained from a glioma patient whose treatment included an IDH1 peptide vaccine. Every receptor here comes from a man aged 50-60 years with glioma.

The gene calls are TRBV7-9 and TRBJ1-2; 7 bases are a match to TRBD1. CDR3 size: 13 residues. V shed 4 bases, J shed 14 bases, and the junction held 13 bases outside the gene matches. The V gene's germline CDR1 is SEHNR and CDR2 FQNEAQ (reference sequence). The CDR3 here is CASSSAGTVALTF. The DNA of the CDR3 is TGTGCCAGCAGCTCCGCCGGGACAGTAGCTCTGACCTTC.

The chain combines TRBV11-1 with TRBJ1-6; 8 bases align to TRBD1. With 5 bases clipped from V and 6 bases from J, the junction kept 6 bases outside the gene matches. CDR1 SGHAT and CDR2 FQDESV come from the germline V gene (reference sequence). The CDR3 totals 15 residues. Here the CDR3 DNA reads TGTGCCAGCAGCCCGTTGGACAGGGTTAATTCACCCCTCCACTTT. Protein: CASSPLDRVNSPLHF.

The J gene is TRBJ1-1, the V gene TRBV5-1, with D possibly TRBD1 on 5 matching bases. V was clipped by 0 bases and J by 1 base, with 13 bases between them. This CDR3 region has 16 residues. Germline V gene lookup returns CDR1 SGHRS and CDR2 YFSETQ. CDR3 bases: TGCGCCAGCAGCTTGGGACCCATGGGGGGGAACACTGAAGCTTTCTTT. Translating it yields CASSLGPMGGNTEAFF.

The gene calls are TRBV5-1 and TRBJ2-5, with 11 bases that match TRBD2. Per the germline V gene, CDR1 is SGHRS and CDR2 is YFSETQ. The CDR3 consists of 17 residues. Losses at the gene ends were 4 bases for V and 4 bases for J; bases not matched to a gene: 12. Here the CDR3 reads CASSAGALAGVGETQYF. DNA of the CDR3: TGCGCCAGCAGCGCTGGGGCACTAGCGGGAGTGGGAGAGACCCAGTACTTC.

The rearrangement links TRBV11-3 to TRBJ2-2; no clear D gene. V shed 5 bases and J shed 5 bases, with 9 bases lying between them. The CDR3 runs 13 residues. Germline CDR1 reads SGHNT; CDR2 reads YENEEA. The CDR3 DNA reads TGTGCCAGCAGCCATCGACCGACCGGGGAGCTGTTTTTT. As protein: CASSHRPTGELFF.